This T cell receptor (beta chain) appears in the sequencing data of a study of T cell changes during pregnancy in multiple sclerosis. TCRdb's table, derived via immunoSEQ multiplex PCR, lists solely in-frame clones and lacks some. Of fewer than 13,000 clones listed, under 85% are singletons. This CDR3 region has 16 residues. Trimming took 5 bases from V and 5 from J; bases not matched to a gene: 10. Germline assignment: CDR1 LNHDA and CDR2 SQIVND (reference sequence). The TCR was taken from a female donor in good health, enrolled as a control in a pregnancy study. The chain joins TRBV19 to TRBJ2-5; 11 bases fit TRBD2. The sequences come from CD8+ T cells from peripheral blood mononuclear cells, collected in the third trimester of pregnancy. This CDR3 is CASSSGLADRLETQYF. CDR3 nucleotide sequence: TGTGCCAGTAGTTCGGGACTAGCGGACAGGTTGGAGACCCAGTACTTC.